Listed below are T cell receptor beta chains from one sample, sequenced in a study of blood T cell repertoires in COVID-19. TCRdb's table, derived via immunoSEQ multiplex PCR, lists solely in-frame clones and lacks some. The sample lists roughly 38,000 clones; about 82% were seen once. Sequenced: peripheral blood. The receptors originated from a man aged 45 to 65 with active COVID-19. CDR3s include the opening cysteine and the closing phenylalanine or tryptophan.

>TRBV28|TRBJ2-7
CASSFAESSYEQYF
>TRBV6-2/TRBV6-3|TRBJ1-5
CASSYSVPRGQPQHF
>TRBV6-5|TRBJ2-7
CASSSGTGDYDEQYF
>TRBV6-5|TRBJ1-1
CASRRDRVRAFF
>TRBV6-5|TRBJ1-1
CASSYSIPMDTEAFF
>TRBV5-4|TRBJ2-3
CASSLSRDWNTQYF
>TRBV27|TRBJ2-7
CASSYLGTGDYEQYF
>TRBV18|TRBJ2-7
CASSPPRDRVNEQYF
>TRBV3-1/TRBV3-2|TRBJ2-1
CASSQGRGGAYNEQFF
>TRBV4-1|TRBJ1-6
CASSQDLSLRGNSPLHF
>TRBV6-5|TRBJ2-4
CASSSLGETKNIQYF
>TRBV6-5|TRBJ2-5
CASSYSRGPRKTQYF
>TRBV7-9|TRBJ2-7
CASSSTNRRGGLGEQYF
>TRBV5-6|TRBJ1-1
CASSLYTEAFF
>TRBV6-2/TRBV6-3|TRBJ2-1
CASSYSAGLASYNEQFF
>TRBV29-1|TRBJ2-3
CSVATDTQYF
>TRBV2|TRBJ1-2
CASSGALTWGVIDYGYTF
>TRBV5-1|TRBJ2-1
CASSRIGGTSYNEQFF
>TRBV2|TRBJ1-4
CASRRDKGEKLFF
>TRBV5-4|TRBJ2-1
CASSLRAGDEQFF
>TRBV10-3|TRBJ1-6
CATQGAGNSPLHF
>TRBV4-1|TRBJ1-3
CASSPTEGAGNTIYF
>TRBV19|TRBJ2-3
CASSMEGGVGDTQYF
>TRBV2|TRBJ2-1
CASSFLAGDFYNEQFF
>TRBV11-2|TRBJ2-7
CASSYTGGATYEQYF
>TRBV3-1/TRBV3-2|TRBJ2-1
CASSHRDGVSEQFF
>TRBV4-3|TRBJ2-1
CASSQEVLAGDNEQFF
>TRBV24-1|TRBJ2-1
CATSDPTAYNEQFF
>TRBV7-8|TRBJ1-3
CASSFRKASGSGGHPGNTIYF
>TRBV27|TRBJ2-1
CASSWSGQPYNEQFF
>TRBV5-1|TRBJ1-2
CASSPGQGVYGYTF
>TRBV24-1|TRBJ2-7
CATSDEREQYF
>TRBV28|TRBJ1-6
CASSSRTGRNSPLHF
>TRBV7-2|TRBJ2-1
CASSLRDFSGGYNEQFF
>TRBV19|TRBJ2-3
CATRQGPLLTDTQYF
>TRBV7-2|TRBJ2-7
CASSPRTYEQYF
>TRBV9|TRBJ2-1
CASSAPSEAYRDEQFF